This TCR beta chain was captured by sequencing in a study of blood T cell repertoires in COVID-19. At the level of the study: In each case, the material was cDNA or gDNA derived from T cells, B-cell-depleted T cells, or PBMCs.

Produced via immunoSEQ multiplex PCR; TCRdb's table is partial and in-frame only. The sample lists about 310,000 clones; approximately 90% were seen once. Trimming left V 1 base short and J 4 bases short, with 17 bases between. This CDR3 is built from 17 residues. Germline loops: CDR1 SGHDT, CDR2 YYEEEE. Membership in each cohort depended on participant-reported clinical history. This sequence joins TRBV5-6 and TRBJ1-4; perhaps TRBD1 as D (5 bases). This TCR came from a woman between 18 and 29 years old who had recovered from COVID-19. The specimen was PBMCs or T cells enriched from blood (not recorded which). CDR3 coding DNA: TGTGCCAGCAGCTTGTCAGACGACGGGGGATATAATGAAAAACTGTTTTTT. This gives the protein CASSLSDDGGYNEKLFF.